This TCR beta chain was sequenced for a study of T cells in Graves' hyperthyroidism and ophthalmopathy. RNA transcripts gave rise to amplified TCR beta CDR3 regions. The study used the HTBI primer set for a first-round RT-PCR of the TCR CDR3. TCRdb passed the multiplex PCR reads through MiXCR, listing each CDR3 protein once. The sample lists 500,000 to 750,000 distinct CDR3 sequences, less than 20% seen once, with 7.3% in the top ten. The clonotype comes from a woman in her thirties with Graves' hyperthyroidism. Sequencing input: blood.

The CDR3 loop is CASSLKLGLAGGIEQFF. CDR3 nucleotide sequence: TGTGCCAGCAGCTTGAAGCTGGGGCTAGCGGGAGGCATTGAGCAGTTCTTC. This chain connects TRBV5-8 to TRBJ2-1, with 11 nucleotides matching TRBD2. The germline V gene has CDR1 SGHTS and CDR2 YDEGEE. J was trimmed by 9 bases and V by 1 base; bases with no gene match: 12. This CDR3 comprises 17 residues.